The next 6 T cell receptor beta chains were all read from a single sample in a study of identical twins. TCRdb ran MiXCR on the 5' RACE reads and lists one entry per CDR3 protein. The sample has roughly 690,000 distinct CDR3 sequences; around 20% are singletons. The data were also submitted as part of a second study, on T cells expressing NK-cell markers.

The specimen sequenced was PBMCs. The receptors were sampled from a woman aged 18-29 years in good health.

In this sample, this clonotype turned up many times. The rearrangement links TRBV29-1 to TRBJ1-1; D gene unclear. Per the germline V gene, CDR1 is SQVTM and CDR2 is ANQGSEA. Between the trimmed V and J ends, which lost 1 base and 2 bases, there was a span of 2 bases. The CDR3 sequence is 11 residues long. CDR3 nucleotide sequence: TGCAGCGTTGAAGGAAACACTGAAGCTTTCTTT. Its translation: CSVEGNTEAFF. The variable domain in full, with the rest retrieved from reference TRBV29-1 and TRBJ1-1, is SAVISQKPSRDICQRGTSLTIQCQVDSQVTMMFWYRQQPGQSLTLIATANQGSEATYESGFVIDKFPISRPNLTFSTLTVSNMSPEDSSIYLCSVEGNTEAFFGQGTRLTVV.

This clonotype was found a few times. The rearrangement links TRBV12-3 or TRBV12-4 to TRBJ2-3; the D gene is possibly TRBD2 (5 bases). V was trimmed by 2 bases and J by 6 bases, leaving 15 bases between them. The CDR3 sequence is 15 residues long. The CDR3 here is CASSLSQRLVDTQYF. The CDR3 coding sequence is TGTGCCAGCAGTTTAAGCCAGCGGCTTGTCGATACGCAGTATTTT.

The rearrangement links TRBV27 to TRBJ2-7; 8 bases align to TRBD1. CDR1 is MNHEY, CDR2 SMNVEV, per germline (reference sequence). The CDR3 loop spans 15 amino acids. V lost 4 bases to trimming and J lost 2 bases; unmatched junction nucleotides: 7. Written as DNA, the CDR3 is TGTGCCAGCAGTTGGGGGAAGACAGGGGCCTACGAGCAGTACTTC. Translating gives CASSWGKTGAYEQYF.

The table lists this clonotype with many counts. The chain uses TRBV20-1 and TRBJ2-1, with TRBD2 identical over 7 bases. The V and J ends lost 5 bases and 0 bases, in that order; junction bases with no gene match: 4. This CDR3 comprises 14 residues. Germline loops: CDR1 DFQATT, CDR2 SNEGSKA (reference sequence). CDR3: CSAPSGSSYNEQFF. In nucleotides, the CDR3 is TGCAGTGCTCCTAGCGGCAGCTCCTACAATGAGCAGTTCTTC.

The genes are TRBV29-1 and TRBJ2-1, with D tentatively TRBD1 (6 bases). Looked up from germline, CDR1 is SQVTM and CDR2 is ANQGSEA. V lost 4 bases and J 0 bases, leaving 7 bases between the germline ends. There are 13 residues in the CDR3. The CDR3 sequence is CSVAGVSYNEQFF. DNA of the CDR3: TGCAGCGTTGCAGGGGTCTCCTACAATGAGCAGTTCTTC.

Only a few counts were recorded for this clonotype. J is TRBJ2-3 and V is TRBV12-3 or TRBV12-4, with 12 bases fitting TRBD2. The CDR3 consists of 18 residues. The J segment lost 0 bases and the V segment lost 1 base, leaving 5 bases of the junction unmatched. In nucleotides, the CDR3 is TGTGCCAGCAGTTTAGGGGCGGGACTAGCGGGTAGCACAGATACGCAGTATTTT. Residues: CASSLGAGLAGSTDTQYF.